This is a list of T cell receptor beta chains from one sample in a study of molecular identifiers for immune sequencing clone quantification. TCRdb processed the PCR reads anew with MiXCR; each CDR3 protein has one entry. The table includes over 600,000 distinct CDR3 sequences, just under 20% detected once. Material for sequencing was naive CD8+ T cells from blood, with Jurkat cell RNA spiked in. These receptors all come from a human donor in good health. Some libraries in this study had Jurkat cell RNA spiked in. Both conserved end residues are part of each CDR3. The order of the fields is V gene, D gene, J gene, clone size, CDR3 DNA, CDR3 protein. The D gene is left open where the match is weak. Size is stated for part of the rows, as once, few or many counts, or as a class when the clone is expanded.

TRBV4-1	NA	TRBJ1-3	NA	TGCGCCAGCAGCCAAGGAGCAGGGACTGGAAACACCATATATTTT	CASSQGAGTGNTIYF
TRBV7-9	NA	TRBJ2-2	many	TGTGCCAGCAGCTTAGAGATTAGCAGGAACACCGGGGAGCTGTTTTTT	CASSLEISRNTGELFF
TRBV12-3/TRBV12-4	NA	TRBJ2-1	NA	TGTGCCAGCAGTGAGAGCACTAGTGGTGAGCAGTTCTTC	CASSESTSGEQFF
TRBV7-2	TRBD1	TRBJ2-7	many	TGTGCCAGCAGCTTAGTTGACAGGGGGGCCTACGAGCAGTACTTC	CASSLVDRGAYEQYF
TRBV29-1	TRBD2	TRBJ2-1	once	TGCAGCGTTGAACAGCGGGAGACCTACAATGAGCAGTTCTTC	CSVEQRETYNEQFF
TRBV7-9	TRBD2	TRBJ2-2	many	TGTGCCAGCAGCACGAGGACTAGCGGGCCGACCGGGGAGCTGTTTTTT	CASSTRTSGPTGELFF
TRBV9	NA	TRBJ2-5	NA	TGTGCCAGCGGCGTAGCCGGGGTTGACGAGACCCAGTACTTC	CASGVAGVDETQYF
TRBV18	NA	TRBJ1-1	few	TGTGCCAGCTCACCGGGGGTGAGGGGGAACACTGAAGCTTTCTTT	CASSPGVRGNTEAFF
TRBV19	NA	TRBJ2-3	many	TGTGCCAGTAGTCCGGACTTCTTAACAGATACGCAGTATTTT	CASSPDFLTDTQYF
TRBV2	NA	TRBJ2-7	few	TGTGCCAGCTCGTTTGGCAGACTCTACGAGCAGTACTTC	CASSFGRLYEQYF
TRBV19	TRBD1	TRBJ2-7	few	TGTGCCAGTAGTATAGATATGGGACAGTTCGCCTACGAGCAGTACTTC	CASSIDMGQFAYEQYF
TRBV4-2	NA	TRBJ1-3	few	TGTGCCAGCAGCCAAGAAGGGGGACCTGGAAACACCATATATTTT	CASSQEGGPGNTIYF
TRBV6-2/TRBV6-3	NA	TRBJ2-5	many	TGTGCCAGCAGTTCGGTACAAGAGACCCAGTACTTC	CASSSVQETQYF
TRBV15	NA	TRBJ2-1	few	TGTGCCACCAGCAGGGCCACGGGTGAGCAGTTCTTC	CATSRATGEQFF
TRBV11-3	NA	TRBJ2-1	many	TGTGCCAGCAGCTTAGGGGGACCACCGAGACCCGGTGAGCAGTTCTTC	CASSLGGPPRPGEQFF
TRBV12-3/TRBV12-4	NA	TRBJ2-7	few	TGTGCCAGCAGCCCTGTCAGGGAAGAGACCTACGAGCAGTACTTC	CASSPVREETYEQYF
TRBV5-5	TRBD1	TRBJ1-1	many	TGTGCCAGCAGTTTTGGGGGGGGACAGGGTGAAGCTTTCTTT	CASSFGGGQGEAFF
TRBV19	NA	TRBJ1-3	NA	TGTGCCAGCACACCCTCTGGAAACACCATATATTTT	CASTPSGNTIYF
TRBV20-1	NA	TRBJ1-1	NA	TGCAGTGCTCGTACTCCTCTTGGCCCTGAAGCTTTCTTT	CSARTPLGPEAFF
TRBV24-1	TRBD2	TRBJ2-3	NA	TGTGCCACCAGTGATTTAACTTCCACTAGCGGGAGGAGAACAGATACGCAGTATTTT	CATSDLTSTSGRRTDTQYF
TRBV29-1	TRBD2	TRBJ2-1	few	TGCAGCGGCGGGACTAGCGGGGGGGCCACCTACAATGAGCAGTTCTTC	CSGGTSGGATYNEQFF
TRBV19	NA	TRBJ2-5	NA	TGTGCCAGTAGTGTCGGGACGGTCCTTGAGACCCAGTACTTC	CASSVGTVLETQYF
TRBV9	TRBD1	TRBJ2-3	few	TGTGCCAGCAGCCCCTGGGACAGGGGAAGGACAGATACGCAGTATTTT	CASSPWDRGRTDTQYF
TRBV28	NA	TRBJ2-2	many	TGTGCCAGCAGGGACACCTCGAACACCGGGGAGCTGTTTTTT	CASRDTSNTGELFF
TRBV24-1	TRBD2	TRBJ2-5	many	TGTGCCACCAGTGGGGAGCGGGAGACACAAGAGACCCAGTACTTC	CATSGERETQETQYF
TRBV25-1	NA	TRBJ2-3	many	TGTGCCAGCAGTACCCCGGACAATCGATATACGCAGTATTTT	CASSTPDNRYTQYF
TRBV5-1	NA	TRBJ2-7	many	TGCGCCAGGTCACAGGATTCGAGCTCCTACGAGCAGTACTTC	CARSQDSSSYEQYF
TRBV6-1	NA	TRBJ1-3	NA	TGTGCCAGCAGTGAAGTACGGCGCTCTGGAAACACCATATATTTT	CASSEVRRSGNTIYF
TRBV12-3/TRBV12-4	TRBD1	TRBJ1-1	many	TGTGCCATCGGACAGGGTTTGACTGAAGCTTTCTTT	CAIGQGLTEAFF
TRBV30	TRBD2	TRBJ2-1	NA	TGTGCCTGGAGTACCCGGACTAGCGGGAAGCGGTGGCCCTACAATGAGCAGTTCTTC	CAWSTRTSGKRWPYNEQFF
TRBV5-8	TRBD1	TRBJ2-3	NA	TGTGCCAGCAGCTTGAGGTTGACAGGGGTGGCAGATACGCAGTATTTT	CASSLRLTGVADTQYF
TRBV12-3/TRBV12-4	TRBD1	TRBJ2-3	NA	TGTGCCATCAGCCTCGACAGGGATCACACAGATACGCAGTATTTT	CAISLDRDHTDTQYF
TRBV5-6	NA	TRBJ2-7	few	TGTGCCAGCAGCTCTTTCTACGAGCAGTACTTC	CASSSFYEQYF
TRBV5-6	TRBD1	TRBJ2-1	few	TGTGCCAGCAGCTTGAGGACAGGGGGGGATGAGCAGTTCTTC	CASSLRTGGDEQFF
TRBV27	NA	TRBJ2-1	NA	TGTGCCAGCAGTCCCTTAGCTTACTCCTACAATGAGCAGTTCTTC	CASSPLAYSYNEQFF
TRBV28	TRBD2	TRBJ2-7	many	TGTGCCAGCAGTTTATCTCCTAGCGGGTCCTCCGAGCAGTACTTC	CASSLSPSGSSEQYF
TRBV9	NA	TRBJ1-1	NA	TGTGCCAGCAGCCCGATCGGGGCGGACACTGAAACTCTCTTT	CASSPIGADTETLF
TRBV19	NA	TRBJ1-3	many	TGTGCCAGTAGTATGGGCAGCCCTGGAAACACCATATATTTT	CASSMGSPGNTIYF
TRBV7-8	TRBD1	TRBJ1-1	many	TGTGCCAGCAGCACGGGACAGGGTGGCACTGAAGCTTTCTTT	CASSTGQGGTEAFF
TRBV27	TRBD2	TRBJ2-1	many	TGTGCCAGCAGTTTCGGTCTAGCGGGAGAAAAGGTCTTC	CASSFGLAGEKVF
TRBV29-1	TRBD2	TRBJ2-1	many	TGCAGCGTTCCCAGACTAGCGGGAGGTAAGAATGAGCAGTTCTTC	CSVPRLAGGKNEQFF
TRBV7-2	TRBD2	TRBJ2-1	few	TGTGCCAGCAGCTTCGGAGCGGGAGGGTCTGAGCAGTTCTTC	CASSFGAGGSEQFF